Following are 11 T cell receptor beta chains from one sample sequenced in a study of early T cells in non-severe SARS-CoV-2 infection (dated by TCRdb to about 2021). Library creation used 5' RACE. TCRdb lists the instrument as NextSeq 500. In TCRdb, the public reads were trimmed at Q25 with fastp and aligned with MiXCR, with productive beta chains retained. Entries are consolidated by CDR3 protein sequence, retaining the most common genes and DNA. This sample gives approximately 68,000 distinct CDR3 sequences in total; over 9.5% of them show up just once. The ten biggest clones cover 6% to 8.5% of the sample. This material consisted of whole blood, taken at baseline. All receptors come from an adult who was a healthcare worker with PCR-confirmed SARS-CoV-2 infection or an uninfected control (not recorded which).

This clonotype was detected a few times. The genes are TRBV5-5 and TRBJ1-1; the match to TRBD1 covers 9 bases. The germline V gene has CDR1 SGHKS and CDR2 YYEKEE (reference sequence). This CDR3 contains 14 residues. V lost 4 bases, J lost 5 bases, and 6 bases stayed unmatched. CDR3 in amino acids: CASSRGQGVTEAFF. DNA for the CDR3: TGTGCCAGCAGCCGGGGACAGGGCGTAACTGAAGCTTTCTTT.

The V call is TRBV2, the J call TRBJ1-1, with D unclear. The CDR3 has 15 residues. V lost 5 bases and J 3 bases, leaving 16 bases between the germline ends. Germline CDR1 and CDR2: SNHLY and FYNNEI. CDR3 loop: CASSYHGPMDTEAFF. The CDR3 DNA reads as TGTGCCAGCAGTTATCACGGCCCTATGGACACTGAAGCTTTCTTT. The full variable domain, rest sourced from reference TRBV2 and TRBJ1-1, is EPEVTQTPSHQVTQMGQEVILRCVPISNHLYFYWYRQILGQKVEFLVSFYNNEISEKSEIFDDQFSVERPDGSNFTLKIRSTKLEDSAMYFCASSYHGPMDTEAFFGQGTRLTVV.

This clonotype qualifies as medium-sized. The CDR3 DNA reads as TGTGCCAGCTCAACGGACCATAGCAATCAGCCCCAGCATTTT. Residues: CASSTDHSNQPQHF. This chain connects TRBV18 to TRBJ1-5; D unclear. The germline V gene has CDR1 KGHSH and CDR2 LQKENI. Trimming took off 5 bases at V and 0 bases at J, with 8 bases between the two ends. The CDR3 totals 14 residues.

This clonotype was detected many times. CDR3 in DNA: TGCGCCAGCAGCCACCACTTCGGGGCCGATGAGCAGTTCTTC. Translated, it gives CASSHHFGADEQFF. The chain uses TRBV4-1 and TRBJ2-1; perhaps D is TRBD1 or TRBD2 (5 bases each). V was trimmed by 3 bases and J by 8 bases, leaving 14 bases between them. CDR1 is MGHRA, CDR2 YSYEKL, per germline. This CDR3 comprises 14 residues.

This clonotype was observed many times. The chain recombines TRBV6-5 with TRBJ2-3; perhaps D is TRBD1 or TRBD2 (5 bases each). V lost 0 bases and J lost 4, with 11 bases in between. Germline V gene sequence: CDR1 MNHEY, CDR2 SVGAGI. This CDR3 has 15 residues. The CDR3 here is CASSYSGVGADTQYF. In nucleotides, the CDR3 is TGTGCCAGCAGTTACTCGGGGGTGGGAGCAGATACGCAGTATTTT.

The rearrangement joins TRBV18 to TRBJ1-1, with D uncertain. Germline CDR1 KGHSH, CDR2 LQKENI. V shed 7 bases and J shed 0 bases, with 9 bases lying between them. This CDR3 is 13 amino acids long. The CDR3 nucleotides read TGTGCCAGCTTCGGAGGTTTGAACACTGAAGCTTTCTTT. It translates to CASFGGLNTEAFF.

V and J are TRBV7-2 and TRBJ1-6; TRBD1 matches 7 bases. The junction had 9 bases not matched to a gene; V was cut back by 0 bases and J by 7 bases. This CDR3 spans 17 amino acids. Germline V gives CDR1 SGHTA, CDR2 FQGNSA. The CDR3 region has the DNA TGTGCCAGCAGCTTAGCGTCGGGACAGTATCAAAATTCACCCCTCCACTTT. Its translation: CASSLASGQYQNSPLHF.

The chain has TRBV5-5 and TRBJ2-4; D is ambiguous. The germline V and J ends were trimmed by 0 bases and 8 bases, with 9 bases remaining between them. Germline CDR1 and CDR2: SGHKS and YYEKEE (reference sequence). The CDR3 is 13 amino acids. The CDR3 spells CASSLDLWDIQYF. CDR3 nucleotide sequence: TGTGCCAGCAGCTTGGATCTCTGGGACATTCAGTACTTC.

This clonotype was detected ten times or more. The rearrangement joins TRBV3-1 to TRBJ2-1; 8 nucleotides agree with TRBD2. This CDR3 has 16 amino acids. Trimming at V came to 1 base and at J to 4 bases, leaving 6 bases not matched to a gene. Looked up from germline, CDR1 is LGHDT and CDR2 is YNNKEL (reference sequence). The CDR3 loop is CASSQVAAGAYNEQFF. The CDR3 nucleotides read TGTGCCAGCAGCCAAGTAGCAGCGGGGGCTTACAATGAGCAGTTCTTC.

This clonotype has at least ten counts. The J gene is TRBJ1-1, the V gene TRBV24-1, with D perhaps matching TRBD1 (6 bases). CDR3 length: 13 residues. V was clipped by 1 base and J by 5 bases, with 7 bases between them. CDR1 is KGHDR, CDR2 SFDVKD, per germline. CDR3 protein: CATSDFTGTEAFF. The DNA for the CDR3 is TGTGCCACCAGTGATTTCACAGGGACTGAAGCTTTCTTT.

The chain uses TRBV7-9 and TRBJ2-7; 8 bases are a match to TRBD2. J gave up 6 bases and V 5 bases, and 18 bases lay outside the gene matches. This CDR3 has 17 amino acids. Germline V CDR1 and CDR2: SEHNR, FQNEAQ (reference sequence). CDR3 sequence: CASSRETSAGARGEQYF. The CDR3 nucleotides are TGTGCCAGCAGCCGAGAGACTAGCGCGGGGGCCCGGGGCGAGCAGTACTTC.